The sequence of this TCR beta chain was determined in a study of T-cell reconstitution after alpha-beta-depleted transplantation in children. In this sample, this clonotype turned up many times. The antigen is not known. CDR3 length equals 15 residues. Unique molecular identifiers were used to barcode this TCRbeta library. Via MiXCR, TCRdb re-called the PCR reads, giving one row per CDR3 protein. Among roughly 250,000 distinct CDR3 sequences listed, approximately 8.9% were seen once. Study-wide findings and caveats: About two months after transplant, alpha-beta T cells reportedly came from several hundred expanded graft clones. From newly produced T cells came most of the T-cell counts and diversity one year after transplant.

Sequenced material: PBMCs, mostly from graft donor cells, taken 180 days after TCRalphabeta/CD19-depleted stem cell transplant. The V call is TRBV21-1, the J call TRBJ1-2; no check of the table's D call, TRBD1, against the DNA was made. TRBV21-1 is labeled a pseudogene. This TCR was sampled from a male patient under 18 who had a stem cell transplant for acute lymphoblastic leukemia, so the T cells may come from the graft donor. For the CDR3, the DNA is TGTGCCAGCAGCCGAAATTTACAGGGAGACTATGGCTACACCTTC. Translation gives CASSRNLQGDYGYTF.